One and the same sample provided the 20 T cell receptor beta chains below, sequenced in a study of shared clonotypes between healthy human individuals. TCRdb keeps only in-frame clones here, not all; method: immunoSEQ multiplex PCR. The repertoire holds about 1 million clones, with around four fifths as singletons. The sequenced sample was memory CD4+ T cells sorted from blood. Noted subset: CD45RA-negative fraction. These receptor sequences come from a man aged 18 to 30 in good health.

For the CDR3, the DNA is TGTGCCAGCAGCTTAGCTTCCGGGACAGGGTCTACGAGGCAGTACTTC. Its protein is CASSLASGTGSTRQYF. The chain employs TRBV7-2 and TRBJ2-7; 9 bases fit TRBD1. V dropped 0 bases and J dropped 9; count of bases not matched to a gene: 12. Germline V gene data show CDR1 as SGHTA and CDR2 as FQGNSA. CDR3 length: 16 residues.

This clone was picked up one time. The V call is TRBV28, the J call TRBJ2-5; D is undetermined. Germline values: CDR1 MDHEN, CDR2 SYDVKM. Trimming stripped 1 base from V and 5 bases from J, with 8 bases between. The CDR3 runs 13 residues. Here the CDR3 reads CASSLSFLETQYF. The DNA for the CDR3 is TGTGCCAGCAGTTTATCGTTTTTGGAGACCCAGTACTTC. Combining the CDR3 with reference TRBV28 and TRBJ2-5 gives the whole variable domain DVKVTQSSRYLVKRTGEKVFLECVQDMDHENMFWYRQDPGLGLRLIYFSYDVKMKEKGDIPEGYSVSREKKERFSLILESASTNQTSMYLCASSLSFLETQYFGPGTRLLVL.

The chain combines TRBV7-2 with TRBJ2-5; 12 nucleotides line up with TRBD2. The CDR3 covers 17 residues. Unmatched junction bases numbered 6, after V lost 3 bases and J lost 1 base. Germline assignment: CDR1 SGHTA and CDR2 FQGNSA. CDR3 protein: CASSLASGRAPQETQYF. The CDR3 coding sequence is TGTGCCAGCAGCTTGGCTAGCGGGAGGGCCCCCCAAGAGACCCAGTACTTC.

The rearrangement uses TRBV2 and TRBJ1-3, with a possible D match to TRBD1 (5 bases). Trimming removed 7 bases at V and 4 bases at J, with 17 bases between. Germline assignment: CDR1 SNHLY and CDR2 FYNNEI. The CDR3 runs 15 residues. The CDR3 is CASNPSGLAGNTIYF. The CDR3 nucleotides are TGTGCCAGCAACCCCTCAGGGCTAGCCGGAAACACCATATATTTT.

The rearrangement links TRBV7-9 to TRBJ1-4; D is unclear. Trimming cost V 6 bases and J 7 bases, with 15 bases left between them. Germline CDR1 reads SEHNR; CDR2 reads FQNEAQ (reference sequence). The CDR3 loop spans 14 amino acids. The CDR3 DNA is TGTGCCAGCAGTTTGGGCCCAATGGGTGAAAAACTGTTTTTT. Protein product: CASSLGPMGEKLFF.

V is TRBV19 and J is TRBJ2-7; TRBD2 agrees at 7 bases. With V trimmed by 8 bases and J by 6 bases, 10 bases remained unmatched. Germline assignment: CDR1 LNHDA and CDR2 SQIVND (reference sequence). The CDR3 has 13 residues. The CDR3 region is CASGREVISEQYF. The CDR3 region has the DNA TGTGCCAGTGGTCGGGAGGTCATATCCGAGCAGTACTTC.

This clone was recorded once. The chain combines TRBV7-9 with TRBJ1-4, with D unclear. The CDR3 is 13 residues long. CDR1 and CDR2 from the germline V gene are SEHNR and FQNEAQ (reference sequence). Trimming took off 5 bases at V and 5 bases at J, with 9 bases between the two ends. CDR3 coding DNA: TGTGCCAGCAGCACCGACGGGAATGAAAAACTGTTTTTT. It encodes CASSTDGNEKLFF. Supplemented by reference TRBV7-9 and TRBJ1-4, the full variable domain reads DTGVSQNPRHKITKRGQNVTFRCDPISEHNRLYWYRQTLGQGPEFLTYFQNEAQLEKSRLLSDRFSAERPKGSFSTLEIQRTEQGDSAMYLCASSTDGNEKLFFGSGTQLSVL.

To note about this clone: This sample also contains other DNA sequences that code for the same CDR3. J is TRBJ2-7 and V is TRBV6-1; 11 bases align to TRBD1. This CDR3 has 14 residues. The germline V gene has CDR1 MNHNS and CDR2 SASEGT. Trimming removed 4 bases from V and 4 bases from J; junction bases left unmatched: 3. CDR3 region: CASSGRDRGYEQYF. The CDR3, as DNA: TGTGCCAGCAGTGGCCGGGACAGGGGGTACGAGCAGTACTTC.

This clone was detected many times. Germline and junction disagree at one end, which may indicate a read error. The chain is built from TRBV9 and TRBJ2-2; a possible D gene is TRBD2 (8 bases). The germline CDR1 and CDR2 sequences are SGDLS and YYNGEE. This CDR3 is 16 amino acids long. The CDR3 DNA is TGTGCCAGCAGCTATCGGGAGGGGGCGAAGACCGGGGAGCTGTTTTTT. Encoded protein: CASSYREGAKTGELFF.

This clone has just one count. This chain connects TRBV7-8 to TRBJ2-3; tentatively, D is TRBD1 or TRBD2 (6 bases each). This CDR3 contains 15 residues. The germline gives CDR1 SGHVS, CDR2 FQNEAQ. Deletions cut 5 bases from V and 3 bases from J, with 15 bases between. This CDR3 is CASSAQEGGTDTQYF. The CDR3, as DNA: TGTGCCAGCAGCGCTCAGGAGGGGGGAACAGATACGCAGTATTTT.

The DNA for the CDR3 is TGTGCCAGCAGTGGGGACTTTCTGGGGGCCTACGAGCAGTACTTC. Its protein product is CASSGDFLGAYEQYF. The gene calls are TRBV28 and TRBJ2-7, with D possibly TRBD2 on 6 matching bases. Germline lookup yields CDR1 MDHEN and CDR2 SYDVKM. V dropped 5 bases and J dropped 2 bases, with 16 bases sitting between them. CDR3 length: 15 residues.

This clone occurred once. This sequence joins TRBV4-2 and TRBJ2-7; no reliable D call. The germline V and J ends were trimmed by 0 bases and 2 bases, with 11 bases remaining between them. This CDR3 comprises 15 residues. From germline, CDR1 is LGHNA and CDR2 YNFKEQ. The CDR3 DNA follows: TGTGCCAGCAGCCAAGAAAAGGGTGGTACCTACGAGCAGTACTTC. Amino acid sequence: CASSQEKGGTYEQYF.

The CDR3 here is CATSRVQTVSGEQYF. CDR3 bases: TGTGCCACCAGCAGAGTGCAAACGGTAAGCGGCGAGCAGTACTTC. The chain couples TRBV15 to TRBJ2-7, with D perhaps matching TRBD2 (5 bases). Germline lookup yields CDR1 LNHNV and CDR2 YYDKDF (reference sequence). The CDR3 spans 15 residues. The germline V and J ends were trimmed by 1 base and 6 bases, with 16 bases remaining between them.

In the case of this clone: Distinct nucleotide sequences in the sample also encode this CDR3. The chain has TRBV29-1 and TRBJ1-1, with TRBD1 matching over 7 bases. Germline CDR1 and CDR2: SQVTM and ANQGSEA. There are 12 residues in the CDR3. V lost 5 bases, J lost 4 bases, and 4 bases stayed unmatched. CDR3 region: CSVSGGGTEAFF. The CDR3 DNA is TGCAGCGTTTCAGGGGGGGGCACTGAAGCTTTCTTT.

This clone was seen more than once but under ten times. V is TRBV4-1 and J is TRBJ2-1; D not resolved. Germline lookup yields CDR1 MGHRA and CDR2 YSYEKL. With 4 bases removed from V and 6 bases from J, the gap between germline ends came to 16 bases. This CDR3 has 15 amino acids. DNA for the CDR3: TGCGCCAGCAGCCGAACCGACACGTTAAGCAATGAGCAGTTCTTC. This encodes CASSRTDTLSNEQFF.

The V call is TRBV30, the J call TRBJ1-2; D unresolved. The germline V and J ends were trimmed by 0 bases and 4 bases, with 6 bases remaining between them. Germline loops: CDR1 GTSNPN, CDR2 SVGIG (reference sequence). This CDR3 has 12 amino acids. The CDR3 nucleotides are TGTGCCTGGAGTGTAGGACCCTATGGCTACACCTTC. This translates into CAWSVGPYGYTF.

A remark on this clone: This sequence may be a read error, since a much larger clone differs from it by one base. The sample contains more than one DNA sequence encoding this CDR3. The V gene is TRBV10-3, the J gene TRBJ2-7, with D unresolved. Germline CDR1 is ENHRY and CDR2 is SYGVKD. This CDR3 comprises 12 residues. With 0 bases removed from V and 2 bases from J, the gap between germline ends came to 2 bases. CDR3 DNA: TGTGCCATCAGTGAGTCGCCCTACGAGCAGTACTTC. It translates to CAISESPYEQYF.

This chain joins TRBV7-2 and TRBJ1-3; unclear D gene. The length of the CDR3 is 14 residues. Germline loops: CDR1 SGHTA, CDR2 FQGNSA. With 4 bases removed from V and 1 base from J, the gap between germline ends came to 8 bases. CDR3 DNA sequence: TGTGCCAGCAGCTCCGGGATTTCTGGAAACACCATATATTTT. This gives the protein CASSSGISGNTIYF.

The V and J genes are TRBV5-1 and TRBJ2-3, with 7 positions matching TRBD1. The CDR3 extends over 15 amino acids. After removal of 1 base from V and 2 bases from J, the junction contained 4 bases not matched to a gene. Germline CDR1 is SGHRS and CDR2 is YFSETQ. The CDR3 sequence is CASSLRGQTTDTQYF. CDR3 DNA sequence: TGCGCCAGCAGCTTGCGGGGACAGACCACAGATACGCAGTATTTT.

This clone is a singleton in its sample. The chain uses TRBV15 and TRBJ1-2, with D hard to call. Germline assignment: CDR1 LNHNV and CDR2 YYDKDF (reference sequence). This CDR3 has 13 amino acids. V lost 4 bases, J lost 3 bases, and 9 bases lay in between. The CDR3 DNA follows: TGTGCCACCAGCAAGGACCCGGACTATGGCTACACCTTC. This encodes CATSKDPDYGYTF.